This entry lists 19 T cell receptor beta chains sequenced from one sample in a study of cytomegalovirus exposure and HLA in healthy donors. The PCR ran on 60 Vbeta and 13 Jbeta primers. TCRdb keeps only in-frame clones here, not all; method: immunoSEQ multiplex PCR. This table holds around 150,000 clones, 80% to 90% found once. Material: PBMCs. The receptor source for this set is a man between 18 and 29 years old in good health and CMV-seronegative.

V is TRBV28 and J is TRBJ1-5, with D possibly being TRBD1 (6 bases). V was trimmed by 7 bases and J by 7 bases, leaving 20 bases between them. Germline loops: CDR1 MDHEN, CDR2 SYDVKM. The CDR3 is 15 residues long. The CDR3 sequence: CASKLPGGQGQPQHF. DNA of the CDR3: TGTGCCAGCAAACTCCCGGGGGGGCAGGGGCAGCCCCAGCATTTT.

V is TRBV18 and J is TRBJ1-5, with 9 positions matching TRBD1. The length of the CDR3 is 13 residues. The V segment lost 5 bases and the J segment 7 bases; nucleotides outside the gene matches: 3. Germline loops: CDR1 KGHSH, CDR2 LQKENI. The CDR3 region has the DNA TGTGCCAGCTCATCCGGACAGGGGCAGCCCCAGCATTTT. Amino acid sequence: CASSSGQGQPQHF.

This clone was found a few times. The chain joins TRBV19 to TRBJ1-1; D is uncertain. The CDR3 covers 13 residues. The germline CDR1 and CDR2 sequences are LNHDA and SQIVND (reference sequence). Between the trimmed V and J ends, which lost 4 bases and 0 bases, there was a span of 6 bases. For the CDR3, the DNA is TGTGCCAGTAGTAATCAGGTGAACACTGAAGCTTTCTTT. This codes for CASSNQVNTEAFF.

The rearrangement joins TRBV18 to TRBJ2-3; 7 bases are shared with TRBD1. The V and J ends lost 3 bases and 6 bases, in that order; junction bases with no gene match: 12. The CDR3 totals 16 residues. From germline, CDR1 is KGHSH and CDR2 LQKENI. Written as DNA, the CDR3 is TGTGCCAGCTCACCCACCCCAGACAGGGCAGGGGATACGCAGTATTTT. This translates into CASSPTPDRAGDTQYF.

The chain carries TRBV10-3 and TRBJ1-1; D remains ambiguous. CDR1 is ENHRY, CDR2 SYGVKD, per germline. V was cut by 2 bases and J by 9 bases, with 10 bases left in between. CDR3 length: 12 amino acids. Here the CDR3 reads CAISEAQDKAFF. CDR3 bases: TGTGCCATCAGTGAGGCACAAGATAAAGCTTTCTTT.

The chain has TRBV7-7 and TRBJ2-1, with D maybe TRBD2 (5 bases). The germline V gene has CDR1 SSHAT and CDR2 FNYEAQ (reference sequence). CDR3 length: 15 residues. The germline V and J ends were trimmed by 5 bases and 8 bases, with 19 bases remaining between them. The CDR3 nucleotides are TGTGCCAGCAGCAATAGCCCCGCTAGCCCCGATGAGCAGTTCTTC. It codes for CASSNSPASPDEQFF.

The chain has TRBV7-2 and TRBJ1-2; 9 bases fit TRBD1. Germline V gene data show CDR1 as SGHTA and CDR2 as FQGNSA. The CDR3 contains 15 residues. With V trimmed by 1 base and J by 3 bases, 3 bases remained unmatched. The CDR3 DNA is TGTGCCAGCAGCTTAGGGGACAGGGTATACTATGGCTACACCTTC. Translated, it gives CASSLGDRVYYGYTF.

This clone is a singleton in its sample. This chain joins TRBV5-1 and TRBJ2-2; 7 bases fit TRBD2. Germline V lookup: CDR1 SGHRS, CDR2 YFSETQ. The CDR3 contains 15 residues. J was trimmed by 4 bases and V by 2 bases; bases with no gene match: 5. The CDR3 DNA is TGCGCCAGCAGCTTTAGCGGGCGACGCACCGGGGAGCTGTTTTTT. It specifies CASSFSGRRTGELFF.

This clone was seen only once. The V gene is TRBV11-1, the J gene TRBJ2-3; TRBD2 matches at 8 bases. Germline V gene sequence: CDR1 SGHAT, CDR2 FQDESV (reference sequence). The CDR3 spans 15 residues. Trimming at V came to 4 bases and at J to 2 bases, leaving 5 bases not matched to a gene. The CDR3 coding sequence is TGTGCCAGCAGCTCGGTAGCGGGGCCCACAGATACGCAGTATTTT. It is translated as CASSSVAGPTDTQYF.

CDR3 protein: CASSGLPVPNYGYTF. In DNA form, the CDR3 reads TGTGCCAGCAGCGGACTCCCAGTGCCTAACTATGGCTACACCTTC. The rearrangement uses TRBV28 and TRBJ1-2, with D unclear. The length of the CDR3 is 15 residues. V lost 6 bases and J lost 0, with 14 bases in between. Per the germline V gene, CDR1 is MDHEN and CDR2 is SYDVKM.

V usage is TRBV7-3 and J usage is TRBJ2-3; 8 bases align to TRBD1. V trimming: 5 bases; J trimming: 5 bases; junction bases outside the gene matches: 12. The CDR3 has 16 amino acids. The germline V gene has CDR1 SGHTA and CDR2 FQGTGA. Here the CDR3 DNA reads TGTGCCAGCAGCCCAACCTCGACAGGGGTGGGAGATACGCAGTATTTT. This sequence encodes CASSPTSTGVGDTQYF.

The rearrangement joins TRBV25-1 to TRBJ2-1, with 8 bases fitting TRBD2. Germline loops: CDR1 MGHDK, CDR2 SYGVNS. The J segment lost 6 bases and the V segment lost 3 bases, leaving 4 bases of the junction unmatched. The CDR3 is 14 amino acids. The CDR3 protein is CASSEVGTSNEQFF. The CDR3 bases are TGTGCCAGCAGTGAGGTAGGGACTAGCAATGAGCAGTTCTTC.

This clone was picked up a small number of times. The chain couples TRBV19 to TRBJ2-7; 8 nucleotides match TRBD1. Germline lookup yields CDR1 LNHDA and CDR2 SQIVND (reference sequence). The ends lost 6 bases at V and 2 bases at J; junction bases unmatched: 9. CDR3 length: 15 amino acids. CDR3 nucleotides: TGTGCCAGTAGCCACGGACAGGGCCCACCCTACGAGCAGTACTTC. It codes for CASSHGQGPPYEQYF.

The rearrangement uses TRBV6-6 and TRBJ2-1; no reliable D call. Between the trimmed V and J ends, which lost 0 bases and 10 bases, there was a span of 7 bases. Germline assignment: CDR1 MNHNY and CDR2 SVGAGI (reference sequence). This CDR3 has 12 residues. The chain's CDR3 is CASSYSPSEQFF. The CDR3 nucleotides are TGTGCCAGCAGTTACTCCCCGTCCGAGCAGTTCTTC.

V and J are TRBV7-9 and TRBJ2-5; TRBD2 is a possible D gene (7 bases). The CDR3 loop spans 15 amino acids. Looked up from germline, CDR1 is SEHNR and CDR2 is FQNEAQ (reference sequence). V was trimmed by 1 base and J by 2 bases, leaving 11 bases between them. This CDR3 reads CASSLVGGRQETQYF. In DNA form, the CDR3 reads TGTGCCAGCAGCTTAGTCGGGGGGCGGCAAGAGACCCAGTACTTC.

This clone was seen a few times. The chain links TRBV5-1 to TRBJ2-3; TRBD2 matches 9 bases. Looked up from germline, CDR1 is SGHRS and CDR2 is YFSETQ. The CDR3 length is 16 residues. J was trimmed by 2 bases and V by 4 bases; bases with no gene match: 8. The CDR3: CASSLGGTSTTDTQYF. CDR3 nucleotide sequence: TGCGCCAGCAGCCTAGGCGGGACTAGCACCACAGATACGCAGTATTTT.

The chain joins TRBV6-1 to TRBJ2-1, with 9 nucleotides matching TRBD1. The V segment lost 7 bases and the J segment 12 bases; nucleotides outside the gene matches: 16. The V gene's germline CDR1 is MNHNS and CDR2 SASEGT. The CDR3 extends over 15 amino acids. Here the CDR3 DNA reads TGTGCCAGCATCACGACCCCGGGACAGGGTGGGGGGCAGTTCTTC. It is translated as CASITTPGQGGGQFF.

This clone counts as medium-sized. In nucleotides, the CDR3 is TGTGCCAGCAGTGGGACTAGCGGCACAGATACGCAGTATTTT. Translated: CASSGTSGTDTQYF. The chain links TRBV6-4 to TRBJ2-3; 9 positions agree with TRBD2. The CDR3 length is 14 residues. CDR1 is MRHNA and CDR2 is SNTAGT in the germline V gene. V lost 4 bases and J lost 1; bases outside the gene matches: 0.

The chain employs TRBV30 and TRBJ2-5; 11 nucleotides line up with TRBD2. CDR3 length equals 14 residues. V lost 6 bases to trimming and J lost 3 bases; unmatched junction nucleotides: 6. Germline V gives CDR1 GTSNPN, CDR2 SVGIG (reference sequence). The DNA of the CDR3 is TGTGCCTGCTCTAGCGGGGGGCGAAAAGAGACCCAGTACTTC. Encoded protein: CACSSGGRKETQYF.